This T cell receptor beta chain is drawn from a study of T-cell reconstitution after alpha-beta-depleted transplantation in children. General observations from the study: Reports say that about two months after transplant, the alpha-beta T cells came out of several hundred graft clones that had expanded. Surviving recipient T cells and intrathymic progenitors accounted for some patients' high TCRbeta diversity at day 60. Hyperexpanded clones declined; after one year, newly produced T cells mostly supplied diversity.

About this clonotype: The target antigen is unknown.

TCRbeta library construction was performed incorporating unique molecular identifiers. TCRdb analysed the PCR reads with MiXCR anew, one entry per CDR3 protein. The sample holds about 980,000 distinct CDR3 sequences, roughly 29% seen once. This CDR3 contains 13 residues. Trimming took off 2 bases at V and 3 bases at J, with 8 bases between the two ends. The germline V gene has CDR1 SGHRS and CDR2 YFSETQ. The TCR originated in a boy in the first two years of life who had a stem cell transplant for SCID, so the T cells may come from the graft donor. V usage is TRBV5-1 and J usage is TRBJ2-5; TRBD2 is a possible D gene (6 bases). Sequenced here: PBMCs, mostly from graft donor cells, sampled 360 days after TCRalphabeta/CD19-depleted stem cell transplant. The CDR3 nucleotides read TGCGCCAGCAGCTTTGGCGGGAAAGAGACCCAGTACTTC. This gives the protein CASSFGGKETQYF.